The entry below describes one TCR beta chain. Beta-chain TCR cDNA was generated via 5'RACE template switching with UMIs. TCRdb re-called the 5' RACE reads; one entry per CDR3 protein, DNA not given. This sample carries 550,000 to 600,000 distinct CDR3 sequences, with around 4% going to the ten biggest clones. These data originate in a study of T cells expressing NK-cell markers. The TCR was taken from a man between 18 and 35 years old in good health. The sequencing input was blood T cells: a sorted CD56 or NKG2C T cell subset, CD4+ or CD8+ T cells, or bulk PBMC T cells (not recorded which).

CDR3 sequence: CSGPTGGTNNEQFF. The V and J genes are TRBV29-1 and TRBJ2-1; the TCRdb call, TRBD1, lacks DNA for checking. This CDR3 contains 14 residues. Germline V gives CDR1 SQVTM, CDR2 ANQGSEA.